This is a list of T cell receptor beta chains from one sample in a study of shared clonotypes between healthy human individuals. TCRdb keeps only in-frame clones here, not all; method: immunoSEQ multiplex PCR. The sample lists just over 2,000,000 clones, about 95% occurring once. Sequencing input: naive CD8+ T cells sorted from blood. These receptors were collected from a man aged 18 to 30 in good health. Both conserved end residues are part of each CDR3. Each record gives: CDR3 protein, CDR3 DNA, J gene, V gene, clone size, D gene. The D gene is left open where the match is weak. A clone size is listed for some rows: how often the clone was seen (once, few, many), or a class if it is expanded.

CDR3: CASSPRAGGYEQYF
DNA: TGTGCCAGTAGTCCTCGGGCAGGAGGCTACGAGCAGTACTTC
J: TRBJ2-7
V: TRBV19
size: .
D: .

CDR3: CASSSQPTSGGFTDTQYF
DNA: TGTGCCAGCAGCTCCCAACCCACTAGCGGGGGCTTCACAGATACGCAGTATTTT
J: TRBJ2-3
V: TRBV7-3
size: .
D: TRBD2

CDR3: CASSPLAGDYNEQFF
DNA: TGTGCCAGCAGCCCCCTAGCGGGAGATTACAATGAGCAGTTCTTC
J: TRBJ2-1
V: TRBV5-4
size: .
D: TRBD2

CDR3: CASSESPSSYNEQFF
DNA: TGTGCCAGCAGTGAATCCCCGAGCTCCTACAATGAGCAGTTCTTC
J: TRBJ2-1
V: TRBV6-1
size: .
D: .

CDR3: CASSQFHGPYEQYF
DNA: TGTGCCAGCAGCCAATTTCACGGACCATACGAGCAGTACTTC
J: TRBJ2-7
V: TRBV14
size: .
D: .

CDR3: CASSYDARGYTF
DNA: TGTGCCAGCAGTTACGATGCCCGGGGCTACACCTTC
J: TRBJ1-2
V: TRBV6-5
size: few
D: .

CDR3: CASSPYRGGMNTEAFF
DNA: TGTGCCAGCAGTCCCTATAGGGGGGGTATGAACACTGAAGCTTTCTTT
J: TRBJ1-1
V: TRBV28
size: .
D: .

CDR3: CASTYSGGTGELFF
DNA: TGCGCCAGCACCTATAGCGGGGGCACCGGGGAGCTGTTTTTT
J: TRBJ2-2
V: TRBV10-1
size: once
D: TRBD2

CDR3: CASTITQEQFF
DNA: TGTGCCAGCACCATAACACAAGAGCAGTTCTTC
J: TRBJ2-1
V: TRBV27
size: .
D: .

CDR3: CASSYDRGTSYEQYF
DNA: TGCGCCAGCAGTTACGACAGGGGCACATCCTACGAGCAGTACTTC
J: TRBJ2-7
V: TRBV5-1
size: .
D: TRBD1

CDR3: CASGPYEQYF
DNA: TGTGCCAGCGGACCTTACGAGCAGTACTTC
J: TRBJ2-7
V: TRBV6-6
size: .
D: .

CDR3: CASSIDREGSDYEQYF
DNA: TGTGCCAGTAGTATAGATCGAGAGGGCAGTGACTACGAGCAGTACTTC
J: TRBJ2-7
V: TRBV19
size: .
D: .

CDR3: CAISVGTSAYNEQFF
DNA: TGTGCCATCAGTGTGGGGACTAGCGCTTACAATGAGCAGTTCTTC
J: TRBJ2-1
V: TRBV10-3
size: .
D: TRBD2

CDR3: CASSSFGQENYEQYF
DNA: TGTGCCAGCAGCTCATTCGGACAAGAAAACTACGAGCAGTACTTC
J: TRBJ2-7
V: TRBV7-9
size: .
D: .

CDR3: CASKLRDTSHETQYF
DNA: TGTGCCAGCAAACTCCGGGACACCTCGCATGAGACCCAGTACTTC
J: TRBJ2-5
V: TRBV6-5
size: .
D: .

CDR3: CATLRGSTDTQYF
DNA: TGTGCCACCTTAAGAGGATCGACAGATACGCAGTATTTT
J: TRBJ2-3
V: TRBV28
size: .
D: .

CDR3: CAISGDTEAFF
DNA: TGTGCCATCAGTGGGGACACTGAAGCTTTCTTT
J: TRBJ1-1
V: TRBV10-3
size: .
D: .

CDR3: CAWTVGVEQYF
DNA: TGTGCCTGGACCGTGGGGGTCGAGCAGTACTTC
J: TRBJ2-7
V: TRBV30
size: .
D: .

CDR3: CASSYSGGTEAFF
DNA: TGTGCCAGCAGTTACTCGGGAGGGACTGAAGCTTTCTTT
J: TRBJ1-1
V: TRBV6-5
size: .
D: .

CDR3: CAFENGQGFNEQFF
DNA: TGTGCTTTTGAAAACGGACAGGGGTTCAATGAGCAGTTCTTC
J: TRBJ2-1
V: TRBV30
size: .
D: TRBD1

CDR3: CAWSEGLGDTQYF
DNA: TGTGCCTGGAGTGAGGGCCTGGGAGATACGCAGTATTTT
J: TRBJ2-3
V: TRBV30
size: once
D: .

CDR3: CASSPGLAGGLQETQYF
DNA: TGTGCCAGCAGTCCAGGACTAGCGGGGGGGCTTCAAGAGACCCAGTACTTC
J: TRBJ2-5
V: TRBV27
size: .
D: TRBD2

CDR3: CASRGGTEAFF
DNA: TGTGCCAGCCGCGGGGGGACTGAAGCTTTCTTT
J: TRBJ1-1
V: TRBV13
size: .
D: .

CDR3: CASSFSEGNEQFF
DNA: TGTGCCAGCAGTTTCTCGGAGGGAAATGAGCAGTTCTTC
J: TRBJ2-1
V: TRBV6-5
size: .
D: .

CDR3: CASSQEGGGSYEQYF
DNA: TGCGCCAGCAGCCAAGAGGGAGGGGGCTCCTACGAGCAGTACTTC
J: TRBJ2-7
V: TRBV4-1
size: .
D: .

CDR3: CASSPTLLGLASGELFF
DNA: TGTGCCAGCAGCCCAACACTCCTGGGACTTGCCAGCGGGGAGCTGTTTTTT
J: TRBJ2-2
V: TRBV7-3
size: .
D: .

CDR3: CASSFSGDTQYF
DNA: TGTGCCAGCAGCTTTAGCGGGGATACGCAGTATTTT
J: TRBJ2-3
V: TRBV7-9
size: .
D: TRBD2

CDR3: CAWSALGMTDTQYF
DNA: TGTGCCTGGAGTGCCCTGGGGATGACAGATACGCAGTATTTT
J: TRBJ2-3
V: TRBV30
size: .
D: .

CDR3: CASSVGTLNTGELFF
DNA: TGTGCCAGCAGCGTAGGGACTCTGAACACCGGGGAGCTGTTTTTT
J: TRBJ2-2
V: TRBV9
size: .
D: .

CDR3: CASSLARTILTETQYF
DNA: TGTGCCAGCAGCTTGGCACGGACTATCCTAACAGAGACCCAGTACTTC
J: TRBJ2-5
V: TRBV7-6
size: .
D: .

CDR3: CASSIRQGSQPQHF
DNA: TGTGCCAGTAGTATACGACAGGGAAGTCAGCCCCAGCATTTT
J: TRBJ1-5
V: TRBV19
size: once
D: TRBD1

CDR3: CSASTGNEQFF
DNA: TGCAGTGCTAGTACGGGCAATGAGCAGTTCTTC
J: TRBJ2-1
V: TRBV20-1
size: .
D: .

CDR3: CASSSLGRRETQYF
DNA: TGCGCCAGCAGCTCTCTGGGGCGGAGGGAGACCCAGTACTTC
J: TRBJ2-5
V: TRBV5-1
size: once
D: .

CDR3: CAISESEDNSPLHF
DNA: TGTGCCATCAGTGAGTCGGAGGACAATTCACCCCTCCACTTT
J: TRBJ1-6
V: TRBV10-3
size: few
D: .

CDR3: CAWSVGQGKNQPQHF
DNA: TGTGCCTGGAGTGTGGGACAGGGGAAAAATCAGCCCCAGCATTTT
J: TRBJ1-5
V: TRBV30
size: .
D: TRBD1

CDR3: CASSQVISVNEQFF
DNA: TGCGCCAGCAGCCAAGTTATTTCGGTCAATGAGCAGTTCTTC
J: TRBJ2-1
V: TRBV4-1
size: .
D: .

CDR3: CASNDRGGNTEAFF
DNA: TGTGCCAGCAACGACAGGGGTGGGAACACTGAAGCTTTCTTT
J: TRBJ1-1
V: TRBV6-4
size: .
D: TRBD1